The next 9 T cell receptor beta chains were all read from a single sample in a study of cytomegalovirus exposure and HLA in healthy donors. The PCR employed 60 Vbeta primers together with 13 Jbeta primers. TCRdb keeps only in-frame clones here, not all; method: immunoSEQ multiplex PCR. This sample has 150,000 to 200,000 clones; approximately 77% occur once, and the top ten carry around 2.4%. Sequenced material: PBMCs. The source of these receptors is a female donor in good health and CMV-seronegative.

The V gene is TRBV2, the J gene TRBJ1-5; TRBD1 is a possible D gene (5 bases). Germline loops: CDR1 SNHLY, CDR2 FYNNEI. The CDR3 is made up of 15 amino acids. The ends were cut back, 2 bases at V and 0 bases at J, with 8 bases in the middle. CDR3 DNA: TGTGCCAGCAGTGAACAGGGTTTTAGCAATCAGCCCCAGCATTTT. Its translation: CASSEQGFSNQPQHF.

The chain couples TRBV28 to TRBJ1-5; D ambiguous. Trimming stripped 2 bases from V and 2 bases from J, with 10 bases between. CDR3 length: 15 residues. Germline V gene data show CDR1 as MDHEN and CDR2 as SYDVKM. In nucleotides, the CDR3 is TGTGCCAGCAGTTTACTTGGCACCCGCAATCAGCCCCAGCATTTT. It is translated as CASSLLGTRNQPQHF.

CDR3: CSVEGGNGGYTF. For the CDR3, the DNA is TGCAGCGTTGAAGGAGGTAACGGCGGCTACACCTTC. The chain has TRBV29-1 and TRBJ1-2, with no clear D. This CDR3 is 12 amino acids long. Germline V gene data show CDR1 as SQVTM and CDR2 as ANQGSEA. The V end was cut by 1 base, the J end by 8 bases, with 11 bases between.

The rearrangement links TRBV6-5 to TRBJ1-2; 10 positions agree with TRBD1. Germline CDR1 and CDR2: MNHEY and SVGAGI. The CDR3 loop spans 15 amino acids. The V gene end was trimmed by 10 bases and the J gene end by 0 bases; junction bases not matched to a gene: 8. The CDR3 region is CATADGTGANYGYTF. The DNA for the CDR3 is TGTGCCACCGCCGATGGGACAGGGGCTAACTATGGCTACACCTTC.

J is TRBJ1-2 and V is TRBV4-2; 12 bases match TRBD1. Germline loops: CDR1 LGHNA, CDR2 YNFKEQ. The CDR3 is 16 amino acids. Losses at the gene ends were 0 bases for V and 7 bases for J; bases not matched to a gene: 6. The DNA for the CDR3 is TGTGCCAGCAGCCAAGAATCCGGGACAGGGGGCCGTGGCTACACCTTC. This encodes CASSQESGTGGRGYTF.

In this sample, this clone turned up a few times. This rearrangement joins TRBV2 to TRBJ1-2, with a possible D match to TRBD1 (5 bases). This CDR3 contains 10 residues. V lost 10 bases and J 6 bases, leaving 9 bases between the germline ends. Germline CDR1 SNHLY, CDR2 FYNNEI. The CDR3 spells CATTRDGYTF. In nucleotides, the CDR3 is TGTGCCACCACCAGGGATGGCTACACCTTC.

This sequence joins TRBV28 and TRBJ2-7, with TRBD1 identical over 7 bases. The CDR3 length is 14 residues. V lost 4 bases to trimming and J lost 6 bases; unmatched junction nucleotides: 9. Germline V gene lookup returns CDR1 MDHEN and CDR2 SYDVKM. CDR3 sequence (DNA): TGTGCCAGCAGTTACACAGGGGATGGGGTCGAGCAGTACTTC. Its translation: CASSYTGDGVEQYF.

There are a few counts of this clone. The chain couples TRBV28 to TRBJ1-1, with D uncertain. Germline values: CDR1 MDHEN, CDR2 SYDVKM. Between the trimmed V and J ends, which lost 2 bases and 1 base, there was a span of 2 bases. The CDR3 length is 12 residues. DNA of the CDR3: TGTGCCAGCAGTTTACAGAACACTGAAGCTTTCTTT. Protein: CASSLQNTEAFF.

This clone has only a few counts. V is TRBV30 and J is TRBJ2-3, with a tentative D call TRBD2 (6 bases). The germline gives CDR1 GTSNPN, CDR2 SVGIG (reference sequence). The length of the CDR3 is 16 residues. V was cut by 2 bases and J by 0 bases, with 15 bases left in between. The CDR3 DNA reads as TGTGCCTGGAGTCCCCCGAGGAGGGCTAGCACAGATACGCAGTATTTT. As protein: CAWSPPRRASTDTQYF.